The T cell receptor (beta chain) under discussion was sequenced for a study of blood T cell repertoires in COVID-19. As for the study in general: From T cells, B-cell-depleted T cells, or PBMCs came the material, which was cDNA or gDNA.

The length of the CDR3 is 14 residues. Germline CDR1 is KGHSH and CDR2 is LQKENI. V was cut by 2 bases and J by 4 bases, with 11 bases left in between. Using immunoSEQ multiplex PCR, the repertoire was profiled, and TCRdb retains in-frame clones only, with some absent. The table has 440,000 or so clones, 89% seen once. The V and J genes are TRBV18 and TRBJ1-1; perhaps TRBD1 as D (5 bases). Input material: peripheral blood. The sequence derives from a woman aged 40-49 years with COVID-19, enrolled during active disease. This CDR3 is CASSPSGAVTEAFF. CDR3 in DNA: TGTGCCAGCTCACCAAGCGGGGCGGTCACTGAAGCTTTCTTT.